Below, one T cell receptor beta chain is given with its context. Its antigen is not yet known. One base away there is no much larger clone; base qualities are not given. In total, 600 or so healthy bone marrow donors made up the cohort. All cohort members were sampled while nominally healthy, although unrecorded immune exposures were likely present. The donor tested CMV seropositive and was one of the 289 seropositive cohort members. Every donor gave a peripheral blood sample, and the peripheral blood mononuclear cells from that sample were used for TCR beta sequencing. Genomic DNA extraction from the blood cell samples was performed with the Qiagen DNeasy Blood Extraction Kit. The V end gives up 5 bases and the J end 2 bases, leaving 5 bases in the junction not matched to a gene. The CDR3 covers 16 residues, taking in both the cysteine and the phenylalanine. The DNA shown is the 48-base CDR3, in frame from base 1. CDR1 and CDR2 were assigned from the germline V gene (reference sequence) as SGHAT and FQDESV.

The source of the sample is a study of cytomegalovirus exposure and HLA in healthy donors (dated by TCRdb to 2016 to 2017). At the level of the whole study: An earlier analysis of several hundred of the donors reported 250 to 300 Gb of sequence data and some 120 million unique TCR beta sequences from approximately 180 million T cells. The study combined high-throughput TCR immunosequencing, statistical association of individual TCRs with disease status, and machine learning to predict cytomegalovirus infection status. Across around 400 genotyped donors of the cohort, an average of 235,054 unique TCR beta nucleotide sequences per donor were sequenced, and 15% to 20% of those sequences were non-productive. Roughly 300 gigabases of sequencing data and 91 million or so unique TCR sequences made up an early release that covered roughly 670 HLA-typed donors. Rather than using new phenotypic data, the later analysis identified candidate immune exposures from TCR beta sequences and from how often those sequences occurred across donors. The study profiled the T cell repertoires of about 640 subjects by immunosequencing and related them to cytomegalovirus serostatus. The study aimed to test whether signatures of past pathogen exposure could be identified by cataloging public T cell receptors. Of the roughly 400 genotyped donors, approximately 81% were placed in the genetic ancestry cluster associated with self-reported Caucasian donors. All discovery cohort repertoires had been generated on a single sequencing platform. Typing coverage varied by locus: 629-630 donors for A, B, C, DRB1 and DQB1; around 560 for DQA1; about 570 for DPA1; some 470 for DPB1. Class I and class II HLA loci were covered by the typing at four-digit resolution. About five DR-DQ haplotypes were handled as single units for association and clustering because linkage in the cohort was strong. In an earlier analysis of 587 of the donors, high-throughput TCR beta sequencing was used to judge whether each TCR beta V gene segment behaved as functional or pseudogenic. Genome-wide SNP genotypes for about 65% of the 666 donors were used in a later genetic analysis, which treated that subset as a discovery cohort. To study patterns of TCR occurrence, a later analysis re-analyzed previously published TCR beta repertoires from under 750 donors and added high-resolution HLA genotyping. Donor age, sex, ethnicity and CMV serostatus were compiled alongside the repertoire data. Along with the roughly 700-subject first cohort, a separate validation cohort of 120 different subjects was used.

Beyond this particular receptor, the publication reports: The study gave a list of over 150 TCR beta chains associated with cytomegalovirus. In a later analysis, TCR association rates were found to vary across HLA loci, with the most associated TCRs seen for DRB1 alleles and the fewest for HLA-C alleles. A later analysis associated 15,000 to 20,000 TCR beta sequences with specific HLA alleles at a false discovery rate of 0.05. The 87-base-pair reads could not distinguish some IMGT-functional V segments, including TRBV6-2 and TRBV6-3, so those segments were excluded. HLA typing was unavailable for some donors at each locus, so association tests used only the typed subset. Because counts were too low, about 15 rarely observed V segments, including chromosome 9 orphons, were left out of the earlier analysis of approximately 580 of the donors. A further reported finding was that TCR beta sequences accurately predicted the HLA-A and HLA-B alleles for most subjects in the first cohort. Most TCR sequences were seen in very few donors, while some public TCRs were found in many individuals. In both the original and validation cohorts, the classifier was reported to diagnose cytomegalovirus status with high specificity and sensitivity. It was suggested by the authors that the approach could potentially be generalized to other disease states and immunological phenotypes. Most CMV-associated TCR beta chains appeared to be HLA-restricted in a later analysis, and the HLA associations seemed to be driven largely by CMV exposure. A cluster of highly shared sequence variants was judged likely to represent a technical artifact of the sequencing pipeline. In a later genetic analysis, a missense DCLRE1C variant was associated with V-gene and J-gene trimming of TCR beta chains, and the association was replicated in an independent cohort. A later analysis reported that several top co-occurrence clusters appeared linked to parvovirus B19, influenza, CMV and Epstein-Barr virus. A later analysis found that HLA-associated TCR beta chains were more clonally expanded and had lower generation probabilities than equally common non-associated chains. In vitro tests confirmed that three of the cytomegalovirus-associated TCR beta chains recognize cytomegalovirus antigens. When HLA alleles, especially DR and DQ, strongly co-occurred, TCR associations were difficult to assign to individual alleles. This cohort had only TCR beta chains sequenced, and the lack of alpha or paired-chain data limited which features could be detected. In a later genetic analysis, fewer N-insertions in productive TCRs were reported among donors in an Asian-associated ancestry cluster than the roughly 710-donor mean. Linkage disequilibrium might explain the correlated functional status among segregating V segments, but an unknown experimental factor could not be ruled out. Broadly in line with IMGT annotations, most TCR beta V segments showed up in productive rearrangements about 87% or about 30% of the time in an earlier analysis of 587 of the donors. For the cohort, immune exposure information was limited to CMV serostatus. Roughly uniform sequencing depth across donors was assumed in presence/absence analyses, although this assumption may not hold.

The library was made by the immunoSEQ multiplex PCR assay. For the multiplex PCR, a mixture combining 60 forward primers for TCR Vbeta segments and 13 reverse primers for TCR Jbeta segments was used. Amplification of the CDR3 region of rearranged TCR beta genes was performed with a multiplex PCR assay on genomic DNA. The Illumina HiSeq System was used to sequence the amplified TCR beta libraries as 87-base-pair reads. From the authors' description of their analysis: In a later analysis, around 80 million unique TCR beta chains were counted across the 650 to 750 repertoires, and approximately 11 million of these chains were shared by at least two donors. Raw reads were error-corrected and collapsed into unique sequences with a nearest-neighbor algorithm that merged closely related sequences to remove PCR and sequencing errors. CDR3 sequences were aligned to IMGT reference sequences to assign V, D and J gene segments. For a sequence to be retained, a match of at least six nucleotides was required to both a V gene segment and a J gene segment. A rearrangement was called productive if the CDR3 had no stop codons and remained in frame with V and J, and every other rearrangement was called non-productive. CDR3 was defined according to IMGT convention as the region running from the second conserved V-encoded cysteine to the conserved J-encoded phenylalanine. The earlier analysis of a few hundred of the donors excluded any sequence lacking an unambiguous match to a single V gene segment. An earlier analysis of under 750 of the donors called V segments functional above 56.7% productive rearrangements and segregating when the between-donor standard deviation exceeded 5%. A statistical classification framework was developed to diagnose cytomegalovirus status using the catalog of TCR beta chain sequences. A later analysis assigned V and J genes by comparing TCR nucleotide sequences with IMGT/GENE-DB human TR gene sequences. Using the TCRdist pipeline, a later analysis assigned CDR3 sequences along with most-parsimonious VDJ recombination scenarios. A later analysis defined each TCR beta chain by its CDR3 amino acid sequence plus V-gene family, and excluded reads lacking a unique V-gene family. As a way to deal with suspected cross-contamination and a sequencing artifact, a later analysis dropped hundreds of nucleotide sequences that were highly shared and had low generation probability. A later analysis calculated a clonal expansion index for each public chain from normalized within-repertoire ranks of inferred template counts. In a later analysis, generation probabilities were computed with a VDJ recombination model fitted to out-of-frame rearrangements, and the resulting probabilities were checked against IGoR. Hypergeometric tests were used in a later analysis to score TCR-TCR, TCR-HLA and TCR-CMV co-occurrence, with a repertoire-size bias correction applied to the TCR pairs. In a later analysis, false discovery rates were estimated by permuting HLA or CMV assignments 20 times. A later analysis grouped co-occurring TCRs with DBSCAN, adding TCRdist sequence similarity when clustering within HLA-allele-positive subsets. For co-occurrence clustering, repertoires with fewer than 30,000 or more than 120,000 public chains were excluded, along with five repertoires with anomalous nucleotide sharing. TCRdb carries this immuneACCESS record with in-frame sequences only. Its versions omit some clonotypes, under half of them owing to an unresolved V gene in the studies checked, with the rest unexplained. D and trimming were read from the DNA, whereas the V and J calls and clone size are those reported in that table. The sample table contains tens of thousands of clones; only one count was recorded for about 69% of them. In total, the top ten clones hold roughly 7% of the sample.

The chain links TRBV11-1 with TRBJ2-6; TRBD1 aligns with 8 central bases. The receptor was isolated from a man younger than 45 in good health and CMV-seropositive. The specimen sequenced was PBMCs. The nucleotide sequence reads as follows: TGTGCCAGCAGCGAACCAGGGGGCACTGGGGCCAACGTCCTGACTTTC. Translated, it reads CASSEPGGTGANVLTF.